This T cell receptor (beta chain) was identified during a study of cytomegalovirus exposure and HLA in healthy donors. The PCR was carried out with 60 Vbeta primers and 13 Jbeta primers. Some clones are missing from TCRdb's copy, which holds only in-frame ones; the method was immunoSEQ multiplex PCR. The data show some 170,000 clones, approximately 81% seen once. Germline CDR1 and CDR2: LNHDA and SQIVND (reference sequence). The V and J ends lost 5 bases and 9 bases respectively, with 11 bases between them. The CDR3 length is 12 residues. This clone came up a few times. The chain combines TRBV19 with TRBJ1-5; unclear D gene. Specimen: PBMCs. The receptor was derived from a woman aged 25-40 years in good health and CMV-seropositive. CDR3 residues: CASSVQVGPQHF. The CDR3 nucleotides are TGTGCCAGTAGTGTCCAGGTCGGGCCCCAGCATTTT.